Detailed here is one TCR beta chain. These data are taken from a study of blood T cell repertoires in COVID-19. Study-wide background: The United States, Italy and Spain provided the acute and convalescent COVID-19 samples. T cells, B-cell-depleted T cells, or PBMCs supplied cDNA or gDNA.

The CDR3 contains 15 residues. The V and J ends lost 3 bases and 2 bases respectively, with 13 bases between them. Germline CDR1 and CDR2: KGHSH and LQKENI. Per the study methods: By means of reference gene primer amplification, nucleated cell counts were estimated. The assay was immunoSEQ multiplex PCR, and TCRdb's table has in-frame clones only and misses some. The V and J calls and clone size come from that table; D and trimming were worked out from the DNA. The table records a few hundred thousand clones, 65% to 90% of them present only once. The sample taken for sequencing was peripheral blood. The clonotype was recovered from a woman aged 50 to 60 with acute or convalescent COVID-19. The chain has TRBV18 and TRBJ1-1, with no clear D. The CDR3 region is CASSPRSAANTEAFF. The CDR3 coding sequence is TGTGCCAGCTCACCCCGGAGCGCCGCAAACACTGAAGCTTTCTTT.